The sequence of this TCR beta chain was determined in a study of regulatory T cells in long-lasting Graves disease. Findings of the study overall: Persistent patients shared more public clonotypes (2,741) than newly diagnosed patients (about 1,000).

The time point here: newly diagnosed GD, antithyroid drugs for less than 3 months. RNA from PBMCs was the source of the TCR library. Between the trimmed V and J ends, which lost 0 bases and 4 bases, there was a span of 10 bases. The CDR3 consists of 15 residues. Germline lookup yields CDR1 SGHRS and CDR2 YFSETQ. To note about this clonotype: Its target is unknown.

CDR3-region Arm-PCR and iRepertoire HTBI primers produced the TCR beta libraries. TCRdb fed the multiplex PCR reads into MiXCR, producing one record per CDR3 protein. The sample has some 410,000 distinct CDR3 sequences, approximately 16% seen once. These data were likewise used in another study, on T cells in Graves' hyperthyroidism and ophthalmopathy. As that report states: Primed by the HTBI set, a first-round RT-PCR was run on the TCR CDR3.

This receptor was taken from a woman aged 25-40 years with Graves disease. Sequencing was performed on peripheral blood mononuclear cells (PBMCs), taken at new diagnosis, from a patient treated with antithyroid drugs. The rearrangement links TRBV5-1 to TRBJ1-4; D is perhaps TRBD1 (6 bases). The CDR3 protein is CASSLAQQGNEKLFF. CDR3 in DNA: TGCGCCAGCAGCTTGGCCCAACAGGGTAATGAAAAACTGTTTTTT.